These T cell receptor beta chains were read from a single sample in a study of blood T cell repertoires in COVID-19. Data came from immunoSEQ multiplex PCR; TCRdb stores just in-frame clones and leaves some out. The table has approximately 60,000 clones, roughly 76% seen once. What was sequenced was peripheral blood. The receptors stem from a man aged 45 to 65 with active or convalescent COVID-19. Each CDR3 is given with its conserved first and last residue. Fields, in order: V gene, J gene, CDR3 protein.

v_call: TRBV20-1; j_call: TRBJ2-3; cdr3_aa: CSASVSGRNSDTQYF
v_call: TRBV9; j_call: TRBJ1-5; cdr3_aa: CASSVGGVGDSNQPQHF
v_call: TRBV5-1; j_call: TRBJ2-2; cdr3_aa: CASKDPGRGQTGELFF
v_call: TRBV7-9; j_call: TRBJ2-3; cdr3_aa: CASSSHTTSGDTQYF
v_call: TRBV3-1/TRBV3-2; j_call: TRBJ2-2; cdr3_aa: CASSQRQGAGELFF
v_call: TRBV12-5; j_call: TRBJ2-3; cdr3_aa: CASGLDPGQSTDTQYF
v_call: TRBV6-5; j_call: TRBJ1-1; cdr3_aa: CASTRDSHTEAFF
v_call: TRBV5-4; j_call: TRBJ1-1; cdr3_aa: CASSLDADMNTEAFF
v_call: TRBV7-2; j_call: TRBJ1-5; cdr3_aa: CASSEKWGGDQPQHF
v_call: TRBV5-6; j_call: TRBJ2-5; cdr3_aa: CASSLGGTPLGETQYF
v_call: TRBV19; j_call: TRBJ2-7; cdr3_aa: CASSYGGGMTSYEQYF
v_call: TRBV9; j_call: TRBJ2-3; cdr3_aa: CASSIIGGGGTDTQYF
v_call: TRBV19; j_call: TRBJ2-2; cdr3_aa: CASIQSSGRINTGELFF
v_call: TRBV14; j_call: TRBJ2-7; cdr3_aa: CASSPSGYEQYF
v_call: TRBV27; j_call: TRBJ2-5; cdr3_aa: CASSRDRGGTETQYF
v_call: TRBV6-5; j_call: TRBJ1-1; cdr3_aa: CASSYSYSSNTEAFF
v_call: TRBV11-3; j_call: TRBJ2-5; cdr3_aa: CASSSGGTQYF
v_call: TRBV3-1/TRBV3-2; j_call: TRBJ1-2; cdr3_aa: CASSQARTGNFYGYTF
v_call: TRBV11-2; j_call: TRBJ1-1; cdr3_aa: CASSLDGGSIWKAFF
v_call: TRBV4-1; j_call: TRBJ2-1; cdr3_aa: CASSQVRGRGGNEQFF
v_call: TRBV4-1; j_call: TRBJ2-7; cdr3_aa: CASSQVRGERYEQYF
v_call: TRBV4-1; j_call: TRBJ2-7; cdr3_aa: CASSLGAEYEQYF